A selection of T cell receptor beta chains follows, all from one sample in a study of graft-versus-host responses after intestinal transplantation. TCRdb's copy holds only in-frame clones and misses some; the assay was immunoSEQ multiplex PCR. Counted here are over 40,000 clones, roughly 95% occurring once; the ten biggest clones make up about 0.5%. What these receptors recognize is not known. The sequences come from unstimulated CD8+ T cells sorted from spleen or lymph node cells, collected before transplant. Source of these receptors: a human donor who was the organ donor for an intestinal transplant. Both conserved end residues are trimmed from each CDR3. Fields, in order: clone size, V gene, J gene, CDR3 protein. Some rows have no size entry. The others give once, few or many, or a class for an expanded clone.

>-|TRBV13|TRBJ2-2
ASSAGVNPGELF
>-|TRBV19|TRBJ2-1
ASRRGSEQF
>once|TRBV9|TRBJ1-3
ASNGQGRNTIY
>-|TRBV7-8|TRBJ2-2
ASSLAAGRIDVDTGELF
>-|TRBV6-5|-
ASSYSGTASYEQY
>-|TRBV13|TRBJ2-3
ASSSGADTQY
>-|TRBV9|TRBJ2-3
ASSVGQTDTQY
>-|TRBV13|TRBJ2-7
ASSQFQGRGPYEQY
>-|TRBV19|TRBJ1-1
ASSIGVNAEAF
>-|TRBV5-4|TRBJ2-3
ASSLGLAAPDTQY
>-|TRBV19|TRBJ2-3
ASSVLAGVTDTQY
>-|TRBV19|TRBJ2-1
ASSRGQGAYNEQF
>-|TRBV4-1|TRBJ1-5
ASSQDQGAVQPQH
>-|TRBV2|TRBJ2-2
ASVTPNTGELF
>few|TRBV6-1|TRBJ1-6
ASTGTGEGSPLH
>-|TRBV10-3|TRBJ2-7
AISERLADYEQY
>-|TRBV12-5|TRBJ1-5
ASGTVRGRVGNQPQH